This is a list of T cell receptor beta chains from one sample in a study of T cells after yellow fever vaccination. TCRdb called the 5' RACE reads again in MiXCR, with one record for every CDR3 protein. The sample yields approximately 550,000 distinct CDR3 sequences, approximately 15% seen once. This specimen consisted of PBMCs, obtained on the day of the yellow fever booster vaccination. The receptors shown here come from a man aged 25-45 years who received the YFV17D yellow fever vaccine. Each CDR3 is given with its conserved first and last residue. Each record gives: V gene, clone size, J gene, D gene, CDR3 DNA, CDR3 protein. A D gene is named only where the DNA matches it firmly. Size is omitted from some rows. Given values are once, few, many or a class for expanded clones.

TRBV4-2	.	TRBJ2-1	TRBD2	TGTGCCAGCAGCCCTAGCGGGAGTGAACTCAATGAGCAGTTCTTC	CASSPSGSELNEQFF
TRBV7-7	few	TRBJ2-3	.	TGTGCTAGCAGCTTAGGCATTCTTAGCACAGATACGCAGTATTTT	CASSLGILSTDTQYF
TRBV20-1	few	TRBJ2-6	.	TGCAGCGCTAACAGGGAGGGGGCCAACGTCCTGACTTTC	CSANREGANVLTF
TRBV19	few	TRBJ1-1	TRBD1	TGTGCCAGTAGGGACAGGGGCGGGAACACTGAAGCTTTCTTT	CASRDRGGNTEAFF
TRBV7-2	few	TRBJ2-7	.	TGTGCCAGCAAAGACAATAAATATAGCTCCTACGAGCAGTACTTC	CASKDNKYSSYEQYF
TRBV12-3/TRBV12-4	.	TRBJ1-2	.	TGTGCCAGCAGTTTGAGTATCGAAATCTACTACACCTTC	CASSLSIEIYYTF
TRBV28	.	TRBJ2-1	TRBD2	TGTGCCAGCACCACGGGGGGATCCTACAATGAGCAGTTCTTC	CASTTGGSYNEQFF
TRBV7-2	.	TRBJ2-1	.	TGTGCCAGCAGCTTTTTCCCCTCTGGAAACCTCGATGAGCAGTTCTTC	CASSFFPSGNLDEQFF
TRBV27	few	TRBJ2-5	TRBD2	TGTGCCAGCAGTCCGAGACTAGCGGGAGGGCCGTTAGAGGAGACCCAGTACTTC	CASSPRLAGGPLEETQYF
TRBV7-7	few	TRBJ2-7	TRBD1	TGTGCTAGCAGCAAAGACAGGGGGGGCTCCTACGAGCAGTACTTC	CASSKDRGGSYEQYF